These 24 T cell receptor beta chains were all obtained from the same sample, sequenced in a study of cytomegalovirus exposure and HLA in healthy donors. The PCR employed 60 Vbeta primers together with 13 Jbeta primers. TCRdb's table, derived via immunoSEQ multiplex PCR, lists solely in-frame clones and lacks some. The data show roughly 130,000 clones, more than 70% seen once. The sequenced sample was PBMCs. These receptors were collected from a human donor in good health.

The DNA for the CDR3 is TGTGCCAGCGAAAACAGCTACTATAATTCACCCCTCCACTTT. It translates to CASENSYYNSPLHF. The chain employs TRBV5-8 and TRBJ1-6; D unclear. The CDR3 consists of 14 residues. Germline V CDR1 and CDR2: SGHTS, YDEGEE. The V end was cut by 7 bases, the J end by 3 bases, with 11 bases between.

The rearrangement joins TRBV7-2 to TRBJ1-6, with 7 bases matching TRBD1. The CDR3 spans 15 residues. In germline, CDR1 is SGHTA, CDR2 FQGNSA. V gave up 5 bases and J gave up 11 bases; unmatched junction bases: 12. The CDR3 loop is CASSPLAGGRTPLHF. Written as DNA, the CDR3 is TGTGCCAGCAGCCCACTGGCAGGGGGTAGGACACCCCTCCACTTT.

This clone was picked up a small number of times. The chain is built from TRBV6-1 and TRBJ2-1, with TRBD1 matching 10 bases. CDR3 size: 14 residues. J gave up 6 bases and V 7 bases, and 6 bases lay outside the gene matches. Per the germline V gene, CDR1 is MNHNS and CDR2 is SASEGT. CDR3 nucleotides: TGTGCCAGCAATGGGACAGGGGCCTTCAATGAGCAGTTCTTC. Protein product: CASNGTGAFNEQFF.

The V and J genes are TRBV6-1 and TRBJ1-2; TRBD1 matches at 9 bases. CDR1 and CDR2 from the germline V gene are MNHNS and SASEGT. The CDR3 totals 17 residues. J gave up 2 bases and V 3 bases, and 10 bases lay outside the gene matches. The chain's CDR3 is CASSEMGQGLLNYGYTF. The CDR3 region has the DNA TGTGCCAGCAGTGAGATGGGACAGGGACTATTAAACTATGGCTACACCTTC.

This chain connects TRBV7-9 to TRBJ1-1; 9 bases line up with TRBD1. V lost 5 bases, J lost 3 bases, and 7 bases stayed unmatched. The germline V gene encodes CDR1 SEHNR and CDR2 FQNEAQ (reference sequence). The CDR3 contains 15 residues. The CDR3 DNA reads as TGTGCCAGCAGCCCTACCGGGACAGGGTACACTGAAGCTTTCTTT. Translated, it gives CASSPTGTGYTEAFF.

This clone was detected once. The chain's CDR3 is CAISDIRDSLSTQYF. DNA for the CDR3: TGTGCCATCAGTGATATCCGGGACAGTCTTTCGACGCAGTACTTC. The J gene is TRBJ2-7, the V gene TRBV10-3, with TRBD1 matching over 7 bases. The junction had 14 bases not matched to a gene; V was cut back by 3 bases and J by 9 bases. Looked up from germline, CDR1 is ENHRY and CDR2 is SYGVKD. The CDR3 length is 15 residues.

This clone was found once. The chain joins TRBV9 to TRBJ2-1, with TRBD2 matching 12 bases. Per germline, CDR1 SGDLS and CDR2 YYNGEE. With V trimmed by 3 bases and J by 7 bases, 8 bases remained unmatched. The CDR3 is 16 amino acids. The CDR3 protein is CASSGILAGGNNEQFF. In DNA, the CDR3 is TGTGCCAGCAGCGGGATCCTAGCGGGGGGGAATAATGAGCAGTTCTTC.

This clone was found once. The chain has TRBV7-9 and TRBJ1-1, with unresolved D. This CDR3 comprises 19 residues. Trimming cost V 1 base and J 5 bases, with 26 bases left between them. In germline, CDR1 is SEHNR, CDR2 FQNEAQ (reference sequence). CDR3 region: CASSLDFGGGVTSGTEAFF. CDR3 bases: TGTGCCAGCAGCTTAGATTTCGGAGGAGGTGTAACGTCGGGAACTGAAGCTTTCTTT.

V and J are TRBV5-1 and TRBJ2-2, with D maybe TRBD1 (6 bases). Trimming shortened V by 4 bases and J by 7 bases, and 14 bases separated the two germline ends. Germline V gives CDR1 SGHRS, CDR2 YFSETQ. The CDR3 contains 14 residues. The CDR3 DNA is TGCGCCAGCAGCACCACAGGGTACGACGGGGAGCTGTTTTTT. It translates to CASSTTGYDGELFF.

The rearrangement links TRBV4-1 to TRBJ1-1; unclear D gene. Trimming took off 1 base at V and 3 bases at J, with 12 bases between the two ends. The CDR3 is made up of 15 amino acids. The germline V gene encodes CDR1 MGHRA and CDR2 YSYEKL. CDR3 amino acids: CASSQVGGGHTEAFF. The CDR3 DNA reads TGCGCCAGCAGCCAAGTGGGAGGAGGGCACACTGAAGCTTTCTTT.

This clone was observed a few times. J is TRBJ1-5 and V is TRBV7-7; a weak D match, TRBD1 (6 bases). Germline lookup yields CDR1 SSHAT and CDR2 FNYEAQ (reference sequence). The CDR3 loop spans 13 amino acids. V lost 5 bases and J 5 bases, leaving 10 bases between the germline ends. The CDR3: CASSMGADQPQHF. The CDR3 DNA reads TGTGCCAGCAGCATGGGGGCAGATCAGCCCCAGCATTTT.

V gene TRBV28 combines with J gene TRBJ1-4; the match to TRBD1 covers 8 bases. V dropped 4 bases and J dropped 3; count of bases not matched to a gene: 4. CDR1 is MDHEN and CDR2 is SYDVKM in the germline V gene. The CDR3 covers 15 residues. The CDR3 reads CASSSRTGSNEKLFF. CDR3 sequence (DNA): TGTGCCAGCAGTTCCCGGACAGGGTCTAATGAAAAACTGTTTTTT.

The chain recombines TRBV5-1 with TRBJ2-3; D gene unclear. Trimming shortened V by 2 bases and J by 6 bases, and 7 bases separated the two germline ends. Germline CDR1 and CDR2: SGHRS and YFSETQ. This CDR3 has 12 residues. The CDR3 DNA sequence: TGCGCCAGCAGCTTAACTTTGGATACGCAGTATTTT. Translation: CASSLTLDTQYF.

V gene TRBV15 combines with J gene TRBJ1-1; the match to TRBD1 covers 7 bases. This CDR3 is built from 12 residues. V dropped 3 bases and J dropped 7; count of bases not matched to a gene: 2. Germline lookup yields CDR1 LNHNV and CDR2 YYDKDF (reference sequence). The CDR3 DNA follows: TGTGCCACCAGCAGCCGGGACAGTGAAGCTTTCTTT. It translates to CATSSRDSEAFF.

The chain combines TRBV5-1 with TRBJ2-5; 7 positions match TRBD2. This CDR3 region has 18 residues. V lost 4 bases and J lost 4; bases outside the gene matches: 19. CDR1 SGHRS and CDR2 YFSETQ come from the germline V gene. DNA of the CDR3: TGCGCCAGCAGCCGCCCGCCACGGGGGGAGGGAAGGGGAGAGACCCAGTACTTC. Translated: CASSRPPRGEGRGETQYF.

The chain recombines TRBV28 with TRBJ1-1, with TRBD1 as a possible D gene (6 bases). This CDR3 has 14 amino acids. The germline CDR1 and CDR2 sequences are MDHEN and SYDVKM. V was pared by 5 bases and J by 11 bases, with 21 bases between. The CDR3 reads CASSPPPLRGVAFF. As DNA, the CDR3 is TGTGCCAGCAGTCCCCCCCCACTCAGGGGAGTGGCTTTCTTT.

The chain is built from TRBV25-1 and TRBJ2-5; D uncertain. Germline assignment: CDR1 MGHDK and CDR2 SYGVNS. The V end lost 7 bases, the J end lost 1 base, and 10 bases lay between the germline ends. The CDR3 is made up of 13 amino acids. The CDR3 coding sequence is TGTGCCAGCAACTCTGAAGCCCAAGAGACCCAGTACTTC. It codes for CASNSEAQETQYF.

CDR3 DNA sequence: TGCAGCGTAGCGGGGGGGTACAATGAGCAGTTCTTC. It is translated as CSVAGGYNEQFF. This chain connects TRBV29-1 to TRBJ2-1; the match to TRBD2 covers 10 bases. This CDR3 is built from 12 residues. After removal of 6 bases from V and 4 bases from J, the junction contained 0 bases not matched to a gene. In germline, CDR1 is SQVTM, CDR2 ANQGSEA.

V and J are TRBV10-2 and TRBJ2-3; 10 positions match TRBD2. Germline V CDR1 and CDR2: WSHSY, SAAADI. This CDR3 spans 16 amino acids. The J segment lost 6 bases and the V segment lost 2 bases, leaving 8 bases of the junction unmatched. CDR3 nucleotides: TGCGCCAGCAGTGAGGTTGTAGCGGGGGGCAGGGATACGCAGTATTTT. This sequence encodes CASSEVVAGGRDTQYF.

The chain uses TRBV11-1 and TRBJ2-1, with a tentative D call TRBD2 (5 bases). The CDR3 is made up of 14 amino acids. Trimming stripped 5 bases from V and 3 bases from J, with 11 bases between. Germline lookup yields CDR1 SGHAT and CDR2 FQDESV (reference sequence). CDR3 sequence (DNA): TGTGCCAGCAGCCACCTTCGGGACTACAATGAGCAGTTCTTC. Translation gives CASSHLRDYNEQFF.

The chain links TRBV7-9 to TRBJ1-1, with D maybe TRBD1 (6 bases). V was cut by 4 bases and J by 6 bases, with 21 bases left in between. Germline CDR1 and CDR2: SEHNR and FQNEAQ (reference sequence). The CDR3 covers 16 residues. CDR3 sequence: CASSSPRTARVAEAFF. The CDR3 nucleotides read TGTGCCAGCAGCTCCCCAAGGACAGCCCGGGTGGCTGAAGCTTTCTTT. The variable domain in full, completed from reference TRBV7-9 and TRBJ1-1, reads DTGVSQNPRHKITKRGQNVTFRCDPISEHNRLYWYRQTLGQGPEFLTYFQNEAQLEKSRLLSDRFSAERPKGSFSTLEIQRTEQGDSAMYLCASSSPRTARVAEAFFGQGTRLTVV.

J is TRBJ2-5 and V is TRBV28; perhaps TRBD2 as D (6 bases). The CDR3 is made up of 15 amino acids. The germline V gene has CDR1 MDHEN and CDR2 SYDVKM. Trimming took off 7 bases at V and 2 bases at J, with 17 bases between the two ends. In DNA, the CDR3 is TGTGCCAGCACCCCGAGGAGGGACGATCAAGAGACCCAGTACTTC. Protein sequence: CASTPRRDDQETQYF.

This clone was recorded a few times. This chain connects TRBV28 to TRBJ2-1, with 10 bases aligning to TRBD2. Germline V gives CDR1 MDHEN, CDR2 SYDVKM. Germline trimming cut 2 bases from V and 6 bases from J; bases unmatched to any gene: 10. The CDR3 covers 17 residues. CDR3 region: CASSLLYIAGGLNEQFF. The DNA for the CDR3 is TGTGCCAGCAGTTTACTTTATATAGCGGGGGGACTCAATGAGCAGTTCTTC.

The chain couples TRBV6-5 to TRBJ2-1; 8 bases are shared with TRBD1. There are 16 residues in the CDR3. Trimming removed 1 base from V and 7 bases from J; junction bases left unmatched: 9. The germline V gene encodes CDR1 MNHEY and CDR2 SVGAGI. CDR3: CASSYLDRVWGNEQFF. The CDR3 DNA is TGTGCCAGCAGTTACTTGGACAGGGTGTGGGGGAATGAGCAGTTCTTC.